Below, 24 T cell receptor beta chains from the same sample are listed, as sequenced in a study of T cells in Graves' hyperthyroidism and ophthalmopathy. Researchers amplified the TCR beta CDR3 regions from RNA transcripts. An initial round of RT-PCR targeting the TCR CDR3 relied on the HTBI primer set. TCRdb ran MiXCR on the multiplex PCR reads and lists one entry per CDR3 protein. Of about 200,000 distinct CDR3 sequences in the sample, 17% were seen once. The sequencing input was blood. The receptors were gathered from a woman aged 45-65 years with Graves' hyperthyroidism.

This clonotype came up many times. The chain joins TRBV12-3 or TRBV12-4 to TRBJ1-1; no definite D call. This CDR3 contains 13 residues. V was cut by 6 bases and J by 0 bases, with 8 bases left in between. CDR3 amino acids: CASSRRMNTEAFF. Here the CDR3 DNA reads TGTGCCAGCAGCCGTCGAATGAACACTGAAGCTTTCTTT.

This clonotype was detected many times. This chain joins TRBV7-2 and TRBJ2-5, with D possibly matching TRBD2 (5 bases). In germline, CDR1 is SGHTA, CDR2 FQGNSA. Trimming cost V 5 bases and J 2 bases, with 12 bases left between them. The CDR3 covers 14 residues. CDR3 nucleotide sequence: TGTGCCAGCAGCCAGTCGCCGGGGCAAGAGACCCAGTACTTC. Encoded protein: CASSQSPGQETQYF.

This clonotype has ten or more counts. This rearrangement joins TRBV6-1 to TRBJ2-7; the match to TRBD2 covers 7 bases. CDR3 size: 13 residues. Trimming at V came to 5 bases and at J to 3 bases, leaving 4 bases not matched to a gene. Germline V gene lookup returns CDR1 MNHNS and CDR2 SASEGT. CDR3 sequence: CASSYREDYEQYF. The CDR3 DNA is TGTGCCAGCAGTTACCGGGAGGACTACGAGCAGTACTTC.

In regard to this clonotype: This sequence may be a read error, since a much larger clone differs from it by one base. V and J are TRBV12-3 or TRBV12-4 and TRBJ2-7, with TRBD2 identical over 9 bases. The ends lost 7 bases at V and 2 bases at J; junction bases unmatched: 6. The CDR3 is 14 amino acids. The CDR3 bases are TGTGCCAGCAAATCGCGGGGGGGGGCCTACGAGCAGTACTTC. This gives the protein CASKSRGGAYEQYF.

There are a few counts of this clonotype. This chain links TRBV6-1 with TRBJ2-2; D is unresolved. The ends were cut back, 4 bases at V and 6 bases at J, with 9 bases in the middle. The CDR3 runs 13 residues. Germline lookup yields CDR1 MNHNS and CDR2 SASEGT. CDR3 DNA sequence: TGTGCCAGCAGTGGCCTGGCCGCCGGGGAGCTGTTTTTT. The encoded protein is CASSGLAAGELFF.

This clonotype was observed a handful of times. CDR3 loop: CASKQGAFDGYTF. The CDR3 nucleotides read TGTGCCAGCAAACAGGGGGCATTCGATGGCTACACCTTC. The genes are TRBV6-4 and TRBJ1-2; 9 bases are shared with TRBD1. The CDR3 extends over 13 amino acids. Germline assignment: CDR1 MRHNA and CDR2 SNTAGT. J gave up 6 bases and V 7 bases, and 6 bases lay outside the gene matches.

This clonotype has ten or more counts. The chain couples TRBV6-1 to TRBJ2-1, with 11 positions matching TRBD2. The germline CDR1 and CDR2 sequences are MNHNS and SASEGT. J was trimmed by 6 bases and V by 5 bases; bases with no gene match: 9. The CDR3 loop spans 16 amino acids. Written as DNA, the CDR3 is TGTGCCAGCAGTTTCACGACTAGCGGGACCTCCAATGAGCAGTTCTTC. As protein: CASSFTTSGTSNEQFF.

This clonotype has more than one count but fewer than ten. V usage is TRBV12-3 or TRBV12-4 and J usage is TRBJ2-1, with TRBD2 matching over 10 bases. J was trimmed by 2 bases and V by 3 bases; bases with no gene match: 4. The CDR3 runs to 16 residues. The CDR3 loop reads CASSFSGRSPYNEQFF. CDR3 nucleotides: TGTGCCAGCAGTTTTAGCGGGAGGAGTCCCTACAATGAGCAGTTCTTC.

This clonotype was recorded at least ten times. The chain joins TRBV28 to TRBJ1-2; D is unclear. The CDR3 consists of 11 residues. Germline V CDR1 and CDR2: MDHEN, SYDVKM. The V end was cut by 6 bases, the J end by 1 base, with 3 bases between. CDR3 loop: CASRHNYGYTF. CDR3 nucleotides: TGTGCCAGCAGACATAACTATGGCTACACCTTC.

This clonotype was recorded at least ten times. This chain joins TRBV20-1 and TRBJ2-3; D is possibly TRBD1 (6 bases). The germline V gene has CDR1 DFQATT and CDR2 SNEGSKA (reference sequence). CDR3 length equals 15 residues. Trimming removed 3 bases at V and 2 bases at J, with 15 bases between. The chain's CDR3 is CSASDGQITTDTQYF. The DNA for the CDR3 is TGCAGTGCTAGTGACGGACAGATCACCACAGATACGCAGTATTTT.

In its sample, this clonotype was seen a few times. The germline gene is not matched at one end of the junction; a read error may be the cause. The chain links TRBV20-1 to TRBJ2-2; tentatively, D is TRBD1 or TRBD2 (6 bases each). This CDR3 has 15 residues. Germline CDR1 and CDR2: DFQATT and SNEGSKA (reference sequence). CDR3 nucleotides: TGCAGTGCCAGAGTAGGCAGGGGAGGTACCGGGGAGCTGTTTTTT. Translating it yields CSARVGRGGTGELFF.

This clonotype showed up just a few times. The CDR3 loop is CASSPLSIEGTGELFF. In DNA, the CDR3 is TGTGCCAGCTCACCCCTAAGTATCGAAGGGACCGGGGAGCTGTTTTTT. The chain couples TRBV18 to TRBJ2-2, with D unclear. Germline CDR1 is KGHSH and CDR2 is LQKENI. V gave up 3 bases and J gave up 5 bases, with 16 bases separating them. This CDR3 region has 16 residues.

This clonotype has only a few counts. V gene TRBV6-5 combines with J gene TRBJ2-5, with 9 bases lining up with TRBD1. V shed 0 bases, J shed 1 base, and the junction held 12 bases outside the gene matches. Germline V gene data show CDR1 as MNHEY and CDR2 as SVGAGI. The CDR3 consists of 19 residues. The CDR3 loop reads CASSYSSLMGQGFQETQYF. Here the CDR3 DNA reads TGTGCCAGCAGTTACTCGTCTCTCATGGGACAGGGCTTCCAAGAGACCCAGTACTTC.

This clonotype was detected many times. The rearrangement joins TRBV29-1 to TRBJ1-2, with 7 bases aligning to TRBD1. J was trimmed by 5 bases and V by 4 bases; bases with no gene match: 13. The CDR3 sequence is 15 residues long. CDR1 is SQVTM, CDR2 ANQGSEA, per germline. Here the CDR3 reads CSVGDQRQGGYGYTF. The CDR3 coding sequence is TGCAGCGTTGGGGATCAACGACAGGGAGGGTATGGCTACACCTTC. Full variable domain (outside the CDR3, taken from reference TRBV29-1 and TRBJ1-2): SAVISQKPSRDICQRGTSLTIQCQVDSQVTMMFWYRQQPGQSLTLIATANQGSEATYESGFVIDKFPISRPNLTFSTLTVSNMSPEDSSIYLCSVGDQRQGGYGYTFGSGTRLTVV.

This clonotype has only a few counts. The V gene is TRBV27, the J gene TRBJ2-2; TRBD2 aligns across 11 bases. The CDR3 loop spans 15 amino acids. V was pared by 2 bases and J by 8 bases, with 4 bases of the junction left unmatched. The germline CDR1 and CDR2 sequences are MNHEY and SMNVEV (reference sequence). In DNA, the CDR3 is TGTGCCAGCAGTTTAGCCCGACTAGCGGGGGGGGAGCTGTTTTTT. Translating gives CASSLARLAGGELFF.

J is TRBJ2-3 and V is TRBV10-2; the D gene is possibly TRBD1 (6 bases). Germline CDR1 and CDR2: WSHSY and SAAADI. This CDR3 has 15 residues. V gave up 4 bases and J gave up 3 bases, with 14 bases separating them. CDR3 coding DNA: TGCGCCAGCAGTGGGATGACAGGAGTGACAGATACGCAGTATTTT. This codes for CASSGMTGVTDTQYF.

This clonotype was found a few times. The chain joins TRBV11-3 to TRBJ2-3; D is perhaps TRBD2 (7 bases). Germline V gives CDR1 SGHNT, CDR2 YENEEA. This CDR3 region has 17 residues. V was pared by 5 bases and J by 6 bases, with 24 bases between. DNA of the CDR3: TGTGCCAGCAGCCCAGGTACAGGGAGCGGGGATATGGATACGCAGTATTTT. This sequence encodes CASSPGTGSGDMDTQYF.

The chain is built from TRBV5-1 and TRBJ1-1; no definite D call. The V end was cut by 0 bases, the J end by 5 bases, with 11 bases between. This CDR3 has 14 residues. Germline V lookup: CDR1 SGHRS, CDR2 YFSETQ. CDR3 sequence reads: CASSLVGPGTEAFF. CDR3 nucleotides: TGCGCCAGCAGCTTGGTCGGACCGGGGACTGAAGCTTTCTTT.

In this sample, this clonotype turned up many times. The CDR3 here is CASSQGFEAFF. CDR3 nucleotides: TGTGCCAGCAGCCAGGGGTTTGAAGCTTTCTTT. The rearrangement uses TRBV11-2 and TRBJ1-1; D might be TRBD1 (6 bases). This CDR3 comprises 11 residues. V gave up 5 bases and J gave up 7 bases, with 8 bases separating them. Per the germline V gene, CDR1 is SGHAT and CDR2 is FQNNGV.

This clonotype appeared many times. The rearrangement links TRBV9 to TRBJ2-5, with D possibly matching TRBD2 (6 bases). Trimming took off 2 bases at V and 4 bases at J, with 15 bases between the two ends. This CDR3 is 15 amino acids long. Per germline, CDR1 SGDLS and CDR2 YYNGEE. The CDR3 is CASSVTSSEGETQYF. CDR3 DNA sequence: TGTGCCAGCAGCGTTACTTCTAGCGAGGGAGAGACCCAGTACTTC. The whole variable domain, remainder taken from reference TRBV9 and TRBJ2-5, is DSGVTQTPKHLITATGQRVTLRCSPRSGDLSVYWYQQSLDQGLQFLIQYYNGEERAKGNILERFSAQQFPDLHSELNLSSLELGDSALYFCASSVTSSEGETQYFGPGTRLLVL.

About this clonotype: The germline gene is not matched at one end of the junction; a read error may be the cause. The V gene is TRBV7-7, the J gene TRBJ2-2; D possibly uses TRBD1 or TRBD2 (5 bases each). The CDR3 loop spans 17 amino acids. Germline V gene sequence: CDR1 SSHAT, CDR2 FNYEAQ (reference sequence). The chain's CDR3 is CASSSVTGTGNTGELFF. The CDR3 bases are TGTGCTAGCAGCTCGGTTACCGGGACGGGGAACACCGGGGAGCTGTTTTTT.

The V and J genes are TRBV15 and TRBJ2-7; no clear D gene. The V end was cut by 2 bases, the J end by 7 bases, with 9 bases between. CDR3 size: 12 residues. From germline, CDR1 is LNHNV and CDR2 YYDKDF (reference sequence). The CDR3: CATSRLDTEQYF. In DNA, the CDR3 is TGTGCCACCAGCAGATTAGACACTGAGCAGTACTTC.

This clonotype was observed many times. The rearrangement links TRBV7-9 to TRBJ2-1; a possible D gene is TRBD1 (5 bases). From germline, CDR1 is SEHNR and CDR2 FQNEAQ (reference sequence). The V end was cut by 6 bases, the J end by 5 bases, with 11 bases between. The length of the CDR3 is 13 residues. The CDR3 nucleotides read TGTGCCAGCAGTCCAGGGTCTAACAATGAGCAGTTCTTC. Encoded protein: CASSPGSNNEQFF.

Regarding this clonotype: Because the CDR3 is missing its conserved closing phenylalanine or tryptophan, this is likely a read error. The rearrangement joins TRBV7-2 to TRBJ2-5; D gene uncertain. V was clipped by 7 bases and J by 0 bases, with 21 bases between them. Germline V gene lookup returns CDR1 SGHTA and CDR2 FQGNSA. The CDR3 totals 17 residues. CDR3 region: CASTFGRISIYQETQYS. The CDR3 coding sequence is TGTGCCAGCACCTTCGGAAGAATATCTATTTACCAAGAGACCCAGTACTCC.